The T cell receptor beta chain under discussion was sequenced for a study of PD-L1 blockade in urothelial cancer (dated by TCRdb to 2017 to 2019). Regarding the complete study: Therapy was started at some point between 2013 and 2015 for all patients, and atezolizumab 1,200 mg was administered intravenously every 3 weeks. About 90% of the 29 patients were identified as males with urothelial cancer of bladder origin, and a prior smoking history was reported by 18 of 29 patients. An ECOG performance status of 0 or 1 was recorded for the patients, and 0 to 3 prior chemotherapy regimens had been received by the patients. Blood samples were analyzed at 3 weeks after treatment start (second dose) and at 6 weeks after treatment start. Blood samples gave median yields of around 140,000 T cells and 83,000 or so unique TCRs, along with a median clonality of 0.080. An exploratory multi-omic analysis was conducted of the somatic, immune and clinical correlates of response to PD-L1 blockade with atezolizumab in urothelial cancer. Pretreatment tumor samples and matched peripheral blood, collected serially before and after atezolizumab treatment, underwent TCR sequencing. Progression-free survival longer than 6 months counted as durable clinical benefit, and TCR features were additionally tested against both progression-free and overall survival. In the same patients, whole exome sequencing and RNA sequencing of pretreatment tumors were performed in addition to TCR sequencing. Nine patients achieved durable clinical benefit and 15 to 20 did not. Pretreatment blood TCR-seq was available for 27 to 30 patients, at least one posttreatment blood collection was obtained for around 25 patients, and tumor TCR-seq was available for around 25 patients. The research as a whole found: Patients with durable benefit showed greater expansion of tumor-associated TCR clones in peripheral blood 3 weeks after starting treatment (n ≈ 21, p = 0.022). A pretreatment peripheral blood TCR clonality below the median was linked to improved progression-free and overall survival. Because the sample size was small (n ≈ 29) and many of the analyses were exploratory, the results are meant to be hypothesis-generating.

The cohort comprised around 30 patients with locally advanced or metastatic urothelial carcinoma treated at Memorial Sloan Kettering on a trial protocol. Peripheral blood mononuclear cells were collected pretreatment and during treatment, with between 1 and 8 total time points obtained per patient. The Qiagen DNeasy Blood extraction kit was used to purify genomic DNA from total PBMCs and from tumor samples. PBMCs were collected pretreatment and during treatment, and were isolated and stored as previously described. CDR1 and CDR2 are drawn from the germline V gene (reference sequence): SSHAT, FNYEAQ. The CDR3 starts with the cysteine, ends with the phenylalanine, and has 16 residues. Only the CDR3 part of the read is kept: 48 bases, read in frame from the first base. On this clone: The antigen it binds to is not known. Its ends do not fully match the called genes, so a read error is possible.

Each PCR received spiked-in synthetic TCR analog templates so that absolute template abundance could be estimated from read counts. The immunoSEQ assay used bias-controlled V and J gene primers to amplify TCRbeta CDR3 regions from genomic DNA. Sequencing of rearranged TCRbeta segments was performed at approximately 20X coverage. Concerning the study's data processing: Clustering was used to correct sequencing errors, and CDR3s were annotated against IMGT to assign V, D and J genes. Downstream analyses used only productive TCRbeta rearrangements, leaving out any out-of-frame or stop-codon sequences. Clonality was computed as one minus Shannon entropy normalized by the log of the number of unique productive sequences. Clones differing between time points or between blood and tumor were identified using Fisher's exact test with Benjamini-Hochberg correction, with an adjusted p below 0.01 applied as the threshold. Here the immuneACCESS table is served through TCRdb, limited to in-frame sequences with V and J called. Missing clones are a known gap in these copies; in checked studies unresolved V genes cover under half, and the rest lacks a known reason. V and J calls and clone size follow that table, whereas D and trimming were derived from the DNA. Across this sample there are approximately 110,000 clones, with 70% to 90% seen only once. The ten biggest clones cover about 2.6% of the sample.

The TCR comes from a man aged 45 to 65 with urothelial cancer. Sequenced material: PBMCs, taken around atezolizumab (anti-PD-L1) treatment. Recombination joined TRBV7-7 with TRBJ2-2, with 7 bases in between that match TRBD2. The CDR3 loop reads CASSPRASGNTGELFF. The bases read TGTGCTAGCAGCCCGAGGGCTAGCGGGAACACCGGGGAGCTGTTTTTT.